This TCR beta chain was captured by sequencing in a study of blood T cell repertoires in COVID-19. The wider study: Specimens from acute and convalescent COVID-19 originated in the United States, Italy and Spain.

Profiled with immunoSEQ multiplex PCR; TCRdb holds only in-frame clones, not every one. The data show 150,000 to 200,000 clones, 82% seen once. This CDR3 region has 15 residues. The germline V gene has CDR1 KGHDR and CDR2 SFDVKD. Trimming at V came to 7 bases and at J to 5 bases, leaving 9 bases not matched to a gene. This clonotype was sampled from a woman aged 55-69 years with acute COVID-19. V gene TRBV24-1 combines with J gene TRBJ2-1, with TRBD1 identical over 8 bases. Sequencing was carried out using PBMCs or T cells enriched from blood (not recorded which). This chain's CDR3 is CATSLLGTGDNEQFF. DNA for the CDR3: TGTGCCACCAGCCTACTCGGGACAGGAGACAATGAGCAGTTCTTC.